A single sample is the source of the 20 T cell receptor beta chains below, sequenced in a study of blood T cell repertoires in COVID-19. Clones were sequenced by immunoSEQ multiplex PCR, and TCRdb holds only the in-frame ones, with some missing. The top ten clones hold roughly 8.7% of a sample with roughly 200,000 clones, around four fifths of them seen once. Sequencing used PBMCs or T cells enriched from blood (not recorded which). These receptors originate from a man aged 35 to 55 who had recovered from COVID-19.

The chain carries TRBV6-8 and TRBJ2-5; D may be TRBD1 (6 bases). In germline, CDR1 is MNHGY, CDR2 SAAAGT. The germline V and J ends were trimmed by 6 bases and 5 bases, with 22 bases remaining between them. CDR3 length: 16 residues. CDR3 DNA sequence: TGTGCCAGCAGACACCAGGGGCGGGTGCGTTTCGAGACCCAGTACTTC. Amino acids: CASRHQGRVRFETQYF.

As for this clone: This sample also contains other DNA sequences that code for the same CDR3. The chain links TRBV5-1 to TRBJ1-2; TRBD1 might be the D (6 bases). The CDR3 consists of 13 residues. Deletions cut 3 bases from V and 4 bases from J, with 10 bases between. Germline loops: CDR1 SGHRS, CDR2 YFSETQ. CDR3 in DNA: TGCGCCAGCAGCTCGACAGGAAGCTATGGCTACACCTTC. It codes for CASSSTGSYGYTF. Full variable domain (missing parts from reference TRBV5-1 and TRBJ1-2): KAGVTQTPRYLIKTRGQQVTLSCSPISGHRSVSWYQQTPGQGLQFLFEYFSETQRNKGNFPGRFSGRQFSNSRSEMNVSTLELGDSALYLCASSSTGSYGYTFGSGTRLTVV.

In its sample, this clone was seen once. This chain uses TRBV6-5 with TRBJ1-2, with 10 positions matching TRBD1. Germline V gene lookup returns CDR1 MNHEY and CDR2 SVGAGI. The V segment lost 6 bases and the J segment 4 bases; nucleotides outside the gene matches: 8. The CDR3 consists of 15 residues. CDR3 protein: CASRPGTGAFYGYTF. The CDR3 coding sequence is TGTGCCAGCAGGCCGGGGACAGGGGCCTTCTATGGCTACACCTTC.

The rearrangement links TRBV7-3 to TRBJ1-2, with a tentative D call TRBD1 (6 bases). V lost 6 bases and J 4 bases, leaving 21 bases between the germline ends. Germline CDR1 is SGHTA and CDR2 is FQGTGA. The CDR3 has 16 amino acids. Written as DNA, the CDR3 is TGTGCCAGCAGTGAGGTCCCGGGACACGAGACCTATGGCTACACCTTC. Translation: CASSEVPGHETYGYTF.

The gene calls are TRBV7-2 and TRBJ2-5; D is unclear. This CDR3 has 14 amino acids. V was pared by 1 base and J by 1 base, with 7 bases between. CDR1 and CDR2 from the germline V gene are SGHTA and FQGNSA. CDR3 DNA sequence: TGTGCCAGCAGCTTAGGACTTTTCCAAGAGACCCAGTACTTC. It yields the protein CASSLGLFQETQYF.

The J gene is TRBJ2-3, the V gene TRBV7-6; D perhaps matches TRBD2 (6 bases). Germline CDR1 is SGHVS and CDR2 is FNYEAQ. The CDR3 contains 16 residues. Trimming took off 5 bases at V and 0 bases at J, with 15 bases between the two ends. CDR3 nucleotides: TGTGCCAGCAGCCCTCAAGGAGGGGTTAGCACAGATACGCAGTATTTT. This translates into CASSPQGGVSTDTQYF.

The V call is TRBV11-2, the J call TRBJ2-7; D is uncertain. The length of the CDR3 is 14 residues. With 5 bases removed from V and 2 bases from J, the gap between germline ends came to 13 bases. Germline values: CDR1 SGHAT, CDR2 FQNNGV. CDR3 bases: TGTGCCAGCAGCCCCACTATGGGTCCCTACGAGCAGTACTTC. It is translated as CASSPTMGPYEQYF.

CDR3 DNA: TGCGCCAGCAGCTTGGGTGGGAGCGGTACGCAGTATTTT. It is translated as CASSLGGSGTQYF. This chain uses TRBV5-1 with TRBJ2-3; D might be TRBD2 (5 bases). Trimming removed 0 bases from V and 8 bases from J, with 10 bases in between. There are 13 residues in the CDR3. CDR1 and CDR2 (germline): SGHRS, YFSETQ.

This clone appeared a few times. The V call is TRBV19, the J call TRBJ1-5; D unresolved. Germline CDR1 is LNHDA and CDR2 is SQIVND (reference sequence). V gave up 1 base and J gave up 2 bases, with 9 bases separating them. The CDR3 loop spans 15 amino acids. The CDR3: CASSIAGYGNQPQHF. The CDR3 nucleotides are TGTGCCAGTAGTATAGCAGGATATGGCAATCAGCCCCAGCATTTT.

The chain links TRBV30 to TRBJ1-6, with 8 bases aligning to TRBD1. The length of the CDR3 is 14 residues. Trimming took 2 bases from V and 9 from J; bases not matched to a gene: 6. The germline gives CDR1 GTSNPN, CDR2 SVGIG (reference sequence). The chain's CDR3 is CAWSPTGVASPLHF. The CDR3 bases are TGTGCCTGGAGTCCGACAGGGGTGGCTTCACCCCTCCACTTT.

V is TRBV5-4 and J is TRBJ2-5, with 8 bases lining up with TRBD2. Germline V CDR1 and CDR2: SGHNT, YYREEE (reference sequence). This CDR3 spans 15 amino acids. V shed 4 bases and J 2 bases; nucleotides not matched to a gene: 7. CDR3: CASSPRGGQQETQYF. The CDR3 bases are TGTGCCAGCAGCCCCCGGGGGGGGCAACAAGAGACCCAGTACTTC.

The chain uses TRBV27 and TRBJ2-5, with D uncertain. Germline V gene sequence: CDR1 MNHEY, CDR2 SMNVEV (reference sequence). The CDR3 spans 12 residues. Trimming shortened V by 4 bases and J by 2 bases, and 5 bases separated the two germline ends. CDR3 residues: CASSSLQETQYF. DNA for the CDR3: TGTGCCAGCAGTTCCCTACAAGAGACCCAGTACTTC.

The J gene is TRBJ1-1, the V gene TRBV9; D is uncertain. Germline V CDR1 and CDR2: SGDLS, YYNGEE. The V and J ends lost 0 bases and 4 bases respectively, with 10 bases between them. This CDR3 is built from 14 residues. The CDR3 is CASSVGVRLTEAFF. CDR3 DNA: TGTGCCAGCAGCGTAGGGGTGAGACTCACTGAAGCTTTCTTT.

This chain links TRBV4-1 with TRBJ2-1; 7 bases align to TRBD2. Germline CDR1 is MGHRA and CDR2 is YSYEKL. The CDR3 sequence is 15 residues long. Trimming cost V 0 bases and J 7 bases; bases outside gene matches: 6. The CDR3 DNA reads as TGCGCCAGCAGCCAAGATCTCCTTAGCGGGAATGAGCAGTTCTTC. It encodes CASSQDLLSGNEQFF.

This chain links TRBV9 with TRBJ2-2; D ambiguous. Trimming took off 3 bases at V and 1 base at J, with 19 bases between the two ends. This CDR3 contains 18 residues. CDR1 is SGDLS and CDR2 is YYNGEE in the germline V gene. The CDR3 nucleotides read TGTGCCAGCAGCGCCCGACCTGGTGCGGCCATGAACACCGGGGAGCTGTTTTTT. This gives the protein CASSARPGAAMNTGELFF.

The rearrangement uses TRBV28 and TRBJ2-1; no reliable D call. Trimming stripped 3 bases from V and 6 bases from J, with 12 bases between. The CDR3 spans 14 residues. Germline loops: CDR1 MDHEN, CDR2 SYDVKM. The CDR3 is CASSLFSPGNEQFF. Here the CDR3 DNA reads TGTGCCAGCAGTTTGTTCTCACCCGGCAATGAGCAGTTCTTC.

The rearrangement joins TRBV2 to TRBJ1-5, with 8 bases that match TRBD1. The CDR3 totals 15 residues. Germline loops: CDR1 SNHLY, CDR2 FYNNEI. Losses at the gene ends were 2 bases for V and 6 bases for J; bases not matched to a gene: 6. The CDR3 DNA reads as TGTGCCAGCAGTGAAATGGGACAGGCAACTCAGCCCCAGCATTTT. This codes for CASSEMGQATQPQHF.

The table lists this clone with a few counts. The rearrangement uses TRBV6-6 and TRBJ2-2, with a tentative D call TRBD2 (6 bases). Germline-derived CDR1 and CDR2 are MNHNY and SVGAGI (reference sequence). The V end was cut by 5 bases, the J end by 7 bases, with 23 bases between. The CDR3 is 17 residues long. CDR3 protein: CASSPLATSLRGGELFF. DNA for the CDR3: TGTGCCAGCAGTCCCCTAGCGACTAGTTTAAGGGGCGGGGAGCTGTTTTTT.

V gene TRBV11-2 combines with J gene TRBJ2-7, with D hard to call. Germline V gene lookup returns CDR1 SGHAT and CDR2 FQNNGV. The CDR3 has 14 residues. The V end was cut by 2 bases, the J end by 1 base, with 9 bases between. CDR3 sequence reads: CASSLLPGSYEQYF. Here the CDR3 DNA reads TGTGCCAGCAGCTTACTGCCAGGATCCTACGAGCAGTACTTC.

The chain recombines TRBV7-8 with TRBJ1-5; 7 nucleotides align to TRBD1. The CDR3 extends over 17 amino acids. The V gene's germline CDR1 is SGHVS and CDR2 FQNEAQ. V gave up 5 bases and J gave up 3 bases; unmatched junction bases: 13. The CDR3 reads CASSPGTRGQNNQPQHF. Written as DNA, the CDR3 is TGTGCCAGCAGCCCCGGGACTCGGGGACAGAACAATCAGCCCCAGCATTTT.